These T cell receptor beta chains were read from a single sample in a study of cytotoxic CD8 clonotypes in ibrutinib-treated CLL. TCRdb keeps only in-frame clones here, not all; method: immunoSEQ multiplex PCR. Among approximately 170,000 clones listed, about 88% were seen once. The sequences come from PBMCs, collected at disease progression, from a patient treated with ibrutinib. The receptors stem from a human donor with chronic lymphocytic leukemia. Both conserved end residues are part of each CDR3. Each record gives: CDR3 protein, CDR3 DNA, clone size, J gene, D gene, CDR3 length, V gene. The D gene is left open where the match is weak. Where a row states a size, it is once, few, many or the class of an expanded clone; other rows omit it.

CDR3 protein: CASSPGDSGNTIYF
CDR3 DNA: TGTGCCAGCTCACCTGGGGACTCTGGAAACACCATATATTTT
clone size: .
J gene: TRBJ1-3
D gene: .
CDR3 length: 14
V gene: TRBV18

CDR3 protein: CASSPPQAGAFF
CDR3 DNA: TGTGCCAGCTCACCCCCCCAGGCTGGGGCTTTCTTT
clone size: .
J gene: TRBJ1-1
D gene: .
CDR3 length: 12
V gene: TRBV18

CDR3 protein: CASSKVHEQYF
CDR3 DNA: TGTGCCAGCAGCAAAGTACACGAGCAGTACTTC
clone size: .
J gene: TRBJ2-7
D gene: .
CDR3 length: 11
V gene: TRBV21-1

CDR3 protein: CASSSGTYTSYEQYF
CDR3 DNA: TGTGCCAGCAGCTCTGGGACTTACACTTCCTACGAGCAGTACTTC
clone size: .
J gene: TRBJ2-7
D gene: .
CDR3 length: 15
V gene: TRBV7-3

CDR3 protein: CASRLTSGSRNEQFF
CDR3 DNA: TGTGCCAGCAGACTGACTAGCGGGAGTCGGAATGAGCAGTTCTTC
clone size: many
J gene: TRBJ2-1
D gene: TRBD2
CDR3 length: 15
V gene: TRBV27

CDR3 protein: CASSHRGGHFGNTEAFF
CDR3 DNA: TGTGCCAGCAGCCACAGGGGAGGACATTTTGGGAACACTGAAGCTTTCTTT
clone size: .
J gene: TRBJ1-1
D gene: .
CDR3 length: 17
V gene: TRBV14

CDR3 protein: CASSFLYSGTDTQYF
CDR3 DNA: TGTGCCAGCAGTTTTCTATATAGCGGTACAGATACGCAGTATTTT
clone size: .
J gene: TRBJ2-3
D gene: .
CDR3 length: 15
V gene: TRBV27

CDR3 protein: CATNPPGQGGYEQYF
CDR3 DNA: TGTGCCACCAATCCCCCGGGACAGGGCGGATACGAGCAGTACTTC
clone size: .
J gene: TRBJ2-7
D gene: TRBD1
CDR3 length: 15
V gene: TRBV28

CDR3 protein: CATQRAGGQGEAFF
CDR3 DNA: TGTGCCACGCAAAGGGCCGGCGGACAGGGAGAAGCTTTCTTT
clone size: .
J gene: TRBJ1-1
D gene: TRBD1
CDR3 length: 14
V gene: TRBV6-4

CDR3 protein: CSVEVGFLNTEAFF
CDR3 DNA: TGCAGCGTTGAGGTAGGGTTTCTGAACACTGAAGCTTTCTTT
clone size: .
J gene: TRBJ1-1
D gene: .
CDR3 length: 14
V gene: TRBV29-1

CDR3 protein: CASSRSSGRSPHEQFF
CDR3 DNA: TGTGCCAGCTCACGCTCTAGCGGGAGATCGCCCCATGAGCAGTTCTTC
clone size: few
J gene: TRBJ2-1
D gene: TRBD2
CDR3 length: 16
V gene: TRBV18

CDR3 protein: CASSTQGSTEAFF
CDR3 DNA: TGTGCCAGCAGCACCCAGGGGAGCACTGAAGCTTTCTTT
clone size: .
J gene: TRBJ1-1
D gene: .
CDR3 length: 13
V gene: TRBV7-6

CDR3 protein: CASSVLGQGGLSNQPQHF
CDR3 DNA: TGTGCCAGCAGTGTTCTGGGACAGGGGGGTCTAAGCAATCAGCCCCAGCATTTT
clone size: .
J gene: TRBJ1-5
D gene: TRBD1
CDR3 length: 18
V gene: TRBV2

CDR3 protein: CASGGFVGNTIYF
CDR3 DNA: TGTGCCAGCGGCGGGTTTGTTGGAAACACCATATATTTT
clone size: .
J gene: TRBJ1-3
D gene: .
CDR3 length: 13
V gene: TRBV5-6

CDR3 protein: CATSRDGQGNEQYF
CDR3 DNA: TGTGCCACCAGCAGAGATGGACAGGGGAACGAGCAGTACTTC
clone size: .
J gene: TRBJ2-7
D gene: TRBD1
CDR3 length: 14
V gene: TRBV15

CDR3 protein: CASSPMTVSGNTIYF
CDR3 DNA: TGTGCCAGCAGTCCTATGACAGTTTCTGGAAACACCATATATTTT
clone size: .
J gene: TRBJ1-3
D gene: .
CDR3 length: 15
V gene: TRBV27

CDR3 protein: CASSLAGGSSYNEQFF
CDR3 DNA: TGTGCCAGCAGCCTAGCGGGCGGGAGCTCCTACAATGAGCAGTTCTTC
clone size: .
J gene: TRBJ2-1
D gene: TRBD2
CDR3 length: 16
V gene: TRBV25-1

CDR3 protein: CAWSVSVNTGELFF
CDR3 DNA: TGTGCCTGGAGTGTATCAGTGAACACCGGGGAGCTGTTTTTT
clone size: .
J gene: TRBJ2-2
D gene: .
CDR3 length: 14
V gene: TRBV30

CDR3 protein: CASSHERGTSGSYEQYF
CDR3 DNA: TGTGCCAGCAGCCACGAACGCGGGACTAGCGGCTCCTACGAGCAGTACTTC
clone size: .
J gene: TRBJ2-7
D gene: TRBD2
CDR3 length: 17
V gene: TRBV7-3

CDR3 protein: CATNLGLAGENTGELFF
CDR3 DNA: TGTGCCACCAACCTCGGACTAGCGGGAGAGAACACCGGGGAGCTGTTTTTT
clone size: .
J gene: TRBJ2-2
D gene: TRBD2
CDR3 length: 17
V gene: TRBV15

CDR3 protein: CASTAQSTDTQYF
CDR3 DNA: TGCGCCAGCACCGCCCAGTCCACAGATACGCAGTATTTT
clone size: .
J gene: TRBJ2-3
D gene: .
CDR3 length: 13
V gene: TRBV5-1

CDR3 protein: CAWSLGGVRMNTEAFF
CDR3 DNA: TGTGCCTGGAGTTTGGGGGGGGTTCGAATGAACACTGAAGCTTTCTTT
clone size: .
J gene: TRBJ1-1
D gene: .
CDR3 length: 16
V gene: TRBV30

CDR3 protein: CASSFEGGPSQYF
CDR3 DNA: TGTGCCAGCAGCTTCGAGGGAGGGCCTTCCCAGTACTTC
clone size: .
J gene: TRBJ2-7
D gene: TRBD2
CDR3 length: 13
V gene: TRBV7-9

CDR3 protein: CASSSGQGGTQYF
CDR3 DNA: TGTGCCAGCAGCTCGGGACAGGGCGGGACCCAGTACTTC
clone size: .
J gene: TRBJ2-5
D gene: TRBD1
CDR3 length: 13
V gene: TRBV13

CDR3 protein: CASSQLQGGQETQYF
CDR3 DNA: TGTGCCAGCAGCCAACTACAGGGGGGACAAGAGACCCAGTACTTC
clone size: .
J gene: TRBJ2-5
D gene: TRBD1
CDR3 length: 15
V gene: TRBV14

CDR3 protein: CASSLSITGTAEETQYF
CDR3 DNA: TGCGCCAGCAGCTTGTCCATTACCGGGACAGCCGAAGAGACCCAGTACTTC
clone size: .
J gene: TRBJ2-5
D gene: TRBD1
CDR3 length: 17
V gene: TRBV5-1

CDR3 protein: CASREHSPGLGTTEAFF
CDR3 DNA: TGTGCCAGTAGAGAGCACTCTCCGGGGCTGGGAACGACTGAAGCTTTCTTT
clone size: .
J gene: TRBJ1-1
D gene: .
CDR3 length: 17
V gene: TRBV19

CDR3 protein: CASSKGQAYEQYF
CDR3 DNA: TGTGCCAGCAGTAAGGGACAGGCCTACGAGCAGTACTTC
clone size: few
J gene: TRBJ2-7
D gene: TRBD1
CDR3 length: 13
V gene: TRBV6-5

CDR3 protein: CASSQEGQGNYEQYF
CDR3 DNA: TGCGCCAGCAGCCAAGAAGGACAGGGAAACTACGAGCAGTACTTC
clone size: .
J gene: TRBJ2-7
D gene: TRBD1
CDR3 length: 15
V gene: TRBV4-3

CDR3 protein: CATGPETYEQYF
CDR3 DNA: TGTGCCACTGGCCCGGAGACCTACGAGCAGTACTTC
clone size: .
J gene: TRBJ2-7
D gene: .
CDR3 length: 12
V gene: TRBV28

CDR3 protein: CASSGTPSEQFF
CDR3 DNA: TGCGCCAGCAGCGGTACTCCATCTGAGCAGTTCTTC
clone size: .
J gene: TRBJ2-1
D gene: .
CDR3 length: 12
V gene: TRBV5-1

CDR3 protein: CASSIDQGFNYGYTF
CDR3 DNA: TGTGCCAGTAGTATAGATCAGGGGTTTAACTATGGCTACACCTTC
clone size: .
J gene: TRBJ1-2
D gene: .
CDR3 length: 15
V gene: TRBV19

CDR3 protein: CASSNSGQGYEQYF
CDR3 DNA: TGTGCCAGTAGCAACAGTGGGCAGGGGTACGAGCAGTACTTC
clone size: .
J gene: TRBJ2-7
D gene: .
CDR3 length: 14
V gene: TRBV19

CDR3 protein: CASSIQGSGRAYEQYF
CDR3 DNA: TGTGCCAGTAGTATACAGGGGAGCGGGAGGGCCTACGAGCAGTACTTC
clone size: .
J gene: TRBJ2-7
D gene: TRBD2
CDR3 length: 16
V gene: TRBV19

CDR3 protein: CASSQQRNTEAFF
CDR3 DNA: TGTGCCAGTAGCCAACAGAGGAACACTGAAGCTTTCTTT
clone size: .
J gene: TRBJ1-1
D gene: .
CDR3 length: 13
V gene: TRBV19

CDR3 protein: CASSEGGVTEAFF
CDR3 DNA: TGTGCCAGCAGCGAGGGGGGTGTTACGGAAGCTTTCTTT
clone size: .
J gene: TRBJ1-1
D gene: .
CDR3 length: 13
V gene: TRBV2

CDR3 protein: CASSLGTGGQETQYF
CDR3 DNA: TGTGCCAGCAGCTTAGGGACGGGGGGACAAGAGACCCAGTACTTC
clone size: .
J gene: TRBJ2-5
D gene: TRBD2
CDR3 length: 15
V gene: TRBV7-2

CDR3 protein: CASSPPGRLNTEAFF
CDR3 DNA: TGTGCCAGCTCACCACCGGGACGGCTGAACACTGAAGCTTTCTTT
clone size: .
J gene: TRBJ1-1
D gene: .
CDR3 length: 15
V gene: TRBV18

CDR3 protein: CASSPSGGNTEAFF
CDR3 DNA: TGTGCCAGCAGTCCAAGTGGCGGGAACACTGAAGCTTTCTTT
clone size: .
J gene: TRBJ1-1
D gene: .
CDR3 length: 14
V gene: TRBV6-4

CDR3 protein: CVRSPEGSVADTQYF
CDR3 DNA: TGTGTCAGAAGCCCCGAGGGGTCTGTTGCAGATACGCAGTATTTT
clone size: .
J gene: TRBJ2-3
D gene: .
CDR3 length: 15
V gene: TRBV7-5

CDR3 protein: CASSTMTGAWNEQFF
CDR3 DNA: TGTGCCAGTAGTACGATGACTGGGGCATGGAATGAGCAGTTCTTC
clone size: .
J gene: TRBJ2-1
D gene: .
CDR3 length: 15
V gene: TRBV19

CDR3 protein: CASLGGGTEAFF
CDR3 DNA: TGCGCCAGCCTGGGGGGTGGTACTGAAGCTTTCTTT
clone size: .
J gene: TRBJ1-1
D gene: .
CDR3 length: 12
V gene: TRBV4-1

CDR3 protein: CASVGDEQFF
CDR3 DNA: TGTGCCAGCGTGGGAGATGAGCAGTTCTTC
clone size: .
J gene: TRBJ2-1
D gene: .
CDR3 length: 10
V gene: TRBV6-5

CDR3 protein: CASSKQGAAKYGYTF
CDR3 DNA: TGTGCCAGCAGTAAACAGGGGGCCGCTAAGTATGGCTACACCTTC
clone size: few
J gene: TRBJ1-2
D gene: TRBD1
CDR3 length: 15
V gene: TRBV6-6

CDR3 protein: CASSQVPWEGQYF
CDR3 DNA: TGCGCCAGCAGCCAAGTTCCCTGGGAAGGGCAGTACTTC
clone size: once
J gene: TRBJ2-7
D gene: .
CDR3 length: 13
V gene: TRBV4-1